The clone carrying this TCR beta chain was found many times. What it binds is unknown. This specimen comes from a study of regulatory T cells in long-lasting Graves disease. Whole-study results and caveats: Possibly, too few samples lowered accuracy.

The ends were cut back, 0 bases at V and 1 base at J, with 13 bases in the middle. The germline gives CDR1 MNHEY, CDR2 SVGEGT. The CDR3 totals 17 residues. Specified time point: newly diagnosed GD, antithyroid drugs for less than 3 months. Construction of the TCR library relied on RNA isolated from PBMCs. HTBI primers from iRepertoire and Arm-PCR of CDR3 regions yielded the TCR beta libraries. MiXCR was run by TCRdb on the multiplex PCR reads, yielding one entry per CDR3 protein. The data show 520,000 or so distinct CDR3 sequences, around 12% seen once. The same sample was also studied in work on T cells in Graves' hyperthyroidism and ophthalmopathy. That source notes: A first-round RT-PCR of the TCR CDR3 used the HTBI primer set.

The chain joins TRBV6-2 or TRBV6-3 to TRBJ2-1; possible D gene TRBD1, 5 bases. Sequenced here: peripheral blood mononuclear cells (PBMCs), sampled at new diagnosis, from a patient treated with antithyroid drugs. The sequence derives from a woman in her 30s with Graves disease. The CDR3 bases are TGTGCCAGCAGTTACTCGAATGCAGGGTTATCCTACAATGAGCAGTTCTTC. It encodes CASSYSNAGLSYNEQFF.